These 19 T cell receptor beta chains originate from one sample sequenced in a study of neurological immune-mediated disorders. TCRdb re-called the 5' RACE reads with MiXCR, one entry per CDR3 protein. The sample consists of over 65,000 distinct CDR3 sequences, around 9.9% of them appearing once. Sequencing was carried out using PBMCs. The receptors originated from a man over 45 in good health.

This clonotype was seen many times. The gene calls are TRBV10-3 and TRBJ2-3; a weak D match, TRBD2 (5 bases). The CDR3 spans 15 residues. In germline, CDR1 is ENHRY, CDR2 SYGVKD. Trimming took 0 bases from V and 1 from J, leaving 8 bases between them. The CDR3 bases are TGTGCCATCAGTGAGTCGCCCGGGGGCACAGATACGCAGTATTTT. It is translated as CAISESPGGTDTQYF.

There are many counts of this clonotype. This chain joins TRBV20-1 and TRBJ2-5; 8 nucleotides match TRBD1. Trimming cost V 2 bases and J 7 bases; bases outside gene matches: 9. This CDR3 spans 14 amino acids. Germline values: CDR1 DFQATT, CDR2 SNEGSKA (reference sequence). The CDR3 is CSARPGQALGTQYF. The CDR3 coding sequence is TGCAGTGCTAGACCGGGACAGGCCCTGGGGACCCAGTACTTC.

This clonotype was seen repeatedly, ten times or more. J is TRBJ1-2 and V is TRBV18; D is undetermined. This CDR3 has 15 residues. V was pared by 2 bases and J by 3 bases, with 13 bases between. Germline V gene sequence: CDR1 KGHSH, CDR2 LQKENI. CDR3 in DNA: TGTGCCAGCTCACCAACGGGTTTTTCGGACTATGGCTACACCTTC. Translated: CASSPTGFSDYGYTF.

This clonotype has a count of ten or more. The J gene is TRBJ2-1, the V gene TRBV11-2, with D perhaps matching TRBD1 (6 bases). Germline loops: CDR1 SGHAT, CDR2 FQNNGV. This CDR3 is built from 13 residues. Trimming cost V 5 bases and J 5 bases, with 10 bases left between them. CDR3 in amino acids: CASSTGQNNEQFF. In nucleotides, the CDR3 is TGTGCCAGCAGCACCGGACAGAACAATGAGCAGTTCTTC.

This clonotype showed up many times. J is TRBJ2-3 and V is TRBV5-1; 7 bases are shared with TRBD1. Germline V gene lookup returns CDR1 SGHRS and CDR2 YFSETQ. The CDR3 has 14 amino acids. V dropped 4 bases and J dropped 1; count of bases not matched to a gene: 3. In DNA form, the CDR3 reads TGCGCCAGCAGCATAGGGACAGGCACAGATACGCAGTATTTT. As protein: CASSIGTGTDTQYF.

This clonotype was recorded many times. The chain links TRBV20-1 to TRBJ2-7, with a weak D call TRBD1 (6 bases). Between the trimmed V and J ends, which lost 6 bases and 3 bases, there was a span of 15 bases. Germline V gives CDR1 DFQATT, CDR2 SNEGSKA (reference sequence). The CDR3 has 13 residues. The CDR3 DNA sequence: TGCAGTGCCCAAGGGTTAGGGGGCTACGAGCAGTACTTC. Translating gives CSAQGLGGYEQYF.

This clonotype was picked up many times. The chain is built from TRBV20-1 and TRBJ2-7, with 7 nucleotides matching TRBD2. This CDR3 is 14 amino acids long. The germline V gene has CDR1 DFQATT and CDR2 SNEGSKA (reference sequence). V trimming: 3 bases; J trimming: 7 bases; junction bases outside the gene matches: 12. The CDR3 here is CSARPSGTTGEQYF. The CDR3 nucleotides read TGCAGTGCTAGGCCTAGCGGTACCACGGGGGAGCAGTACTTC.

The sample holds many counts of this clonotype. The chain joins TRBV28 to TRBJ2-1, with 13 bases that match TRBD2. There are 16 residues in the CDR3. J gave up 4 bases and V 7 bases, and 7 bases lay outside the gene matches. Per germline, CDR1 MDHEN and CDR2 SYDVKM. CDR3 amino acids: CASNPGTSGAYNEQFF. The CDR3 DNA is TGTGCCAGCAACCCCGGGACTAGCGGGGCGTACAATGAGCAGTTCTTC. Full variable domain (outside the CDR3, taken from reference TRBV28 and TRBJ2-1): DVKVTQSSRYLVKRTGEKVFLECVQDMDHENMFWYRQDPGLGLRLIYFSYDVKMKEKGDIPEGYSVSREKKERFSLILESASTNQTSMYLCASNPGTSGAYNEQFFGPGTRLTVL.

Concerning this clonotype itself: A much more abundant neighbour one base away suggests this may be a read error. The genes are TRBV5-6 and TRBJ2-7, with D perhaps TRBD1 (6 bases). The CDR3 is made up of 14 amino acids. Germline CDR1 and CDR2: SGHDT and YYEEEE. The V and J ends lost 3 bases and 7 bases respectively, with 17 bases between them. CDR3 in DNA: TGTGCCAGCAGCTGGGGACACGACAACAATGAGCAGTACTTC. Residues: CASSWGHDNNEQYF.

This clonotype was recorded a few times. The rearrangement links TRBV27 to TRBJ1-2; no definite D call. V lost 6 bases, J lost 5 bases, and 16 bases lay in between. Germline V gives CDR1 MNHEY, CDR2 SMNVEV (reference sequence). The CDR3 has 14 residues. CDR3 loop: CASRLTRIGYGYTF. Here the CDR3 DNA reads TGTGCCAGCAGACTGACACGGATCGGATATGGCTACACCTTC.

This clonotype was seen repeatedly, ten times or more. The gene calls are TRBV20-1 and TRBJ2-7, with 9 bases fitting TRBD2. CDR1 is DFQATT, CDR2 SNEGSKA, per germline (reference sequence). V dropped 3 bases and J dropped 13; count of bases not matched to a gene: 19. The CDR3 runs 15 residues. The CDR3 DNA follows: TGCAGTGCTAGCCGTCCTGGCGGGAGGGCCGTACTGCACTACTTC. Protein product: CSASRPGGRAVLHYF.

This clonotype was detected ten times or more. The chain employs TRBV7-8 and TRBJ2-5; D is uncertain. CDR1 is SGHVS, CDR2 FQNEAQ, per germline. Trimming took 1 base from V and 0 from J, leaving 12 bases between them. This CDR3 has 16 amino acids. The CDR3: CASSLGSAQNQETQYF. CDR3 nucleotide sequence: TGTGCCAGCAGCTTAGGTTCTGCACAAAACCAAGAGACCCAGTACTTC.

This clonotype was counted ten times or more. The chain carries TRBV5-1 and TRBJ2-1; 7 positions match TRBD2. Trimming took 4 bases from V and 0 from J; bases not matched to a gene: 4. The CDR3 covers 15 residues. CDR1 is SGHRS, CDR2 YFSETQ, per germline. The CDR3 protein is CASSGGVSSYNEQFF. CDR3 sequence (DNA): TGCGCCAGCAGCGGGGGGGTTAGCTCCTACAATGAGCAGTTCTTC.

Many counts were recorded for this clonotype. This chain connects TRBV7-2 to TRBJ2-1, with TRBD1 matching 7 bases. From germline, CDR1 is SGHTA and CDR2 FQGNSA. CDR3 length: 16 residues. Losses at the gene ends were 5 bases for V and 1 base for J; bases not matched to a gene: 8. The CDR3 region has the DNA TGTGCCAGCAGCCCATCTTGGGACAGTTCCTACAATGAGCAGTTCTTC. Its protein is CASSPSWDSSYNEQFF.

This clonotype was recorded many times. This chain links TRBV7-3 with TRBJ2-6; 8 bases match TRBD1. CDR1 is SGHTA and CDR2 is FQGTGA in the germline V gene. The V segment lost 4 bases and the J segment 1 base; nucleotides outside the gene matches: 9. CDR3 length: 18 residues. Written as DNA, the CDR3 is TGTGCCAGCAGCTCCCGAGGGGACAGGAAATCTGGGGCCAACGTCCTGACTTTC. This codes for CASSSRGDRKSGANVLTF.

This clonotype was counted many times. The chain couples TRBV20-1 to TRBJ1-4; 10 positions match TRBD1. Looked up from germline, CDR1 is DFQATT and CDR2 is SNEGSKA (reference sequence). CDR3 length: 14 amino acids. V shed 3 bases and J 5 bases; nucleotides not matched to a gene: 3. CDR3 sequence reads: CSASRGQGNEKLFF. CDR3 DNA: TGCAGTGCTAGTAGGGGACAGGGGAATGAAAAACTGTTTTTT.

This clonotype was seen repeatedly, ten times or more. This chain's CDR3 is CASTKDGYQETQYF. CDR3 in DNA: TGTGCCAGCACCAAGGACGGGTACCAAGAGACCCAGTACTTC. This chain uses TRBV12-3 or TRBV12-4 with TRBJ2-5; D ambiguous. The V gene lost 7 bases and the J gene lost 0 bases, with 12 bases spanning the gap. CDR3 length: 14 amino acids.

This clonotype was observed many times. The chain recombines TRBV20-1 with TRBJ2-1; 8 bases are a match to TRBD1. CDR1 DFQATT and CDR2 SNEGSKA come from the germline V gene (reference sequence). This CDR3 is 13 amino acids long. Germline trimming cut 6 bases from V and 13 bases from J; bases unmatched to any gene: 14. CDR3 sequence (DNA): TGCAGTGCGGGAGATGACAGGGGAGGATTCCAGTTCTTC. Its translation is CSAGDDRGGFQFF.

This clonotype appeared many times. This chain links TRBV6-1 with TRBJ2-1; tentative D call: TRBD2 (6 bases). The CDR3 sequence is 13 residues long. CDR1 and CDR2 (germline): MNHNS, SASEGT. Trimming removed 6 bases from V and 6 bases from J, with 12 bases in between. The CDR3 reads CASRRGLFNEQFF. As DNA, the CDR3 is TGTGCCAGCAGGAGGGGACTGTTCAATGAGCAGTTCTTC.